This record concerns one T cell receptor (beta chain) sequence. Its matching antigen is unknown. The read is 3 residues too short to cover the CDR3 end, so that end is filled in from the germline J gene. TCRdb keeps only in-frame clones here, not all; method: immunoSEQ multiplex PCR. The repertoire table contains about 27,000 clones. These data come from a study of T cells in women clearing cervical HPV infection. Whole-study findings and limits: Combining TCR richness with V gene abundances gave approximately 0.8 AUC.

Germline V gene lookup returns CDR1 SGHDN and CDR2 FVKESK. This CDR3 comprises 17 residues. Specimen: blood buffy coat. This sequence originates from a woman aged 18-69 years with a cervical HPV16 infection that either progressed to CIN3+ or cleared (not recorded which). V usage is TRBV14 and J usage is TRBJ1-4; 7 bases fit TRBD1. The CDR3 bases that were read are TGTGCCAGCAGCCAACGGACAGGAAGCTCCTATAATTCACCA. Protein sequence: CASSQRTGSSYNSP. The full CDR3 is CASSQRTGSSYNSPLFF.